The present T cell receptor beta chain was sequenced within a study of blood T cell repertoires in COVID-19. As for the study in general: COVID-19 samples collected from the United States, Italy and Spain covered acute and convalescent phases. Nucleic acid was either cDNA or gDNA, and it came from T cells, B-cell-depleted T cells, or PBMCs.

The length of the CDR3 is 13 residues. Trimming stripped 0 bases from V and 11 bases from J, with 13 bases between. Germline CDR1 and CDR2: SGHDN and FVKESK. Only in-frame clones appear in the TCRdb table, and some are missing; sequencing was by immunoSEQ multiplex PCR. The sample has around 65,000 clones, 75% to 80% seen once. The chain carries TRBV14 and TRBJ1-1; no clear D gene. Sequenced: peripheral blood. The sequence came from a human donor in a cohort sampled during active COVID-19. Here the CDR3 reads CASSQDSAGRAFF. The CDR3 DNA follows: TGTGCCAGCAGCCAAGATAGCGCAGGCAGGGCTTTCTTT. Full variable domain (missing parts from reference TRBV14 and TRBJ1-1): EAGVTQFPSHSVIEKGQTVTLRCDPISGHDNLYWYRRVMGKEIKFLLHFVKESKQDESGMPNNRFLAERTGGTYSTLKVQPAELEDSGVYFCASSQDSAGRAFFGQGTRLTVV.